The TCR beta chain under discussion was sequenced for a study of blood T cell repertoires in COVID-19. Across the study: COVID-19 samples collected from the United States, Italy and Spain covered acute and convalescent phases. PBMCs, B-cell-depleted T cells, or T cells provided the cDNA or gDNA that made up the material.

Profiled with immunoSEQ multiplex PCR; TCRdb holds only in-frame clones, not every one. Seen here are 350,000 to 450,000 clones, around nine tenths observed once, and the top ten hold around 1.5%. V lost 2 bases, J lost 7 bases, and 8 bases stayed unmatched. The CDR3 runs 14 residues. The germline V gene encodes CDR1 SGHDT and CDR2 YYEEEE. The rearrangement links TRBV5-6 to TRBJ2-7; TRBD1 matches 8 bases. The sequencing input was PBMCs or T cells enriched from blood (not recorded which). The source is a woman younger than 30 who had been exposed to COVID-19. This chain's CDR3 is CASSLQGGGWEQYF. Written as DNA, the CDR3 is TGTGCCAGCAGCTTACAGGGGGGAGGTTGGGAGCAGTACTTC.